Below, 10 T cell receptor beta chains from the same sample are listed, as sequenced in a study of blood T cells in healthy people across ages. A J-beta primer mix and a sample-barcoded 5' primer were used in a second PCR of about 7 to 12 cycles. TCRdb fed the 5' RACE reads into MiXCR, producing one record per CDR3 protein. The profile shows roughly 570,000 distinct CDR3 sequences, approximately 27% of them singletons. The specimen was blood. All receptors come from a woman in her seventies in good health.

The genes are TRBV5-1 and TRBJ1-1; TRBD1 might be the D (6 bases). The CDR3 is 14 amino acids. Germline V gene lookup returns CDR1 SGHRS and CDR2 YFSETQ. Between the trimmed V and J ends, which lost 1 base and 5 bases, there was a span of 12 bases. In nucleotides, the CDR3 is TGCGCCAGCAGCTTGACAGGGAGGGTGACTGAAGCTTTCTTT. Its translation is CASSLTGRVTEAFF.

This rearrangement joins TRBV20-1 to TRBJ2-2; TRBD1 or TRBD2 may be the D gene (5 bases each). Trimming left V 5 bases short and J 4 bases short, with 14 bases between. Germline V lookup: CDR1 DFQATT, CDR2 SNEGSKA (reference sequence). The CDR3 extends over 14 amino acids. In DNA, the CDR3 is TGCAGTGCTGAACGACAGAGGGGCACCGGGGAGCTGTTTTTT. Encoded protein: CSAERQRGTGELFF.

The V and J genes are TRBV25-1 and TRBJ2-1, with 9 nucleotides matching TRBD2. The junction had 9 bases not matched to a gene; V was cut back by 5 bases and J by 4 bases. The CDR3 covers 16 residues. Germline CDR1 and CDR2: MGHDK and SYGVNS. CDR3 region: CASSPKAGGIYNEQFF. Here the CDR3 DNA reads TGTGCCAGCAGTCCCAAGGCGGGGGGGATATACAATGAGCAGTTCTTC.

The chain is built from TRBV13 and TRBJ2-4, with 7 bases fitting TRBD1. The CDR3 has 16 residues. After removal of 3 bases from V and 6 bases from J, the junction contained 11 bases not matched to a gene. Germline V gene lookup returns CDR1 PRHDT and CDR2 FYEKMQ (reference sequence). CDR3 protein: CASSFLTGTARNIQYF. The CDR3 region has the DNA TGTGCCAGCAGCTTCCTAACCGGGACAGCCCGAAACATTCAGTACTTC.

This clonotype has more than one count but fewer than ten. One end of the junction is discordant with germline, which a read error may explain. The chain employs TRBV24-1 and TRBJ2-3; D unclear. Germline V gives CDR1 KGHDR, CDR2 SFDVKD. This CDR3 contains 13 residues. CDR3 bases: TGTGCCACCAGTACTTCCGGCACAGACACGCAGTATTTT. Protein sequence: CATSTSGTDTQYF.

This chain connects TRBV11-2 to TRBJ2-5, with D possibly TRBD2 on 7 matching bases. Germline V gene sequence: CDR1 SGHAT, CDR2 FQNNGV. The CDR3 is 17 amino acids. Trimming stripped 5 bases from V and 1 base from J, with 20 bases between. As DNA, the CDR3 is TGTGCCAGCAGCCTACGAGCCTTTGGGGGGGCCCAAGAGACCCAGTACTTC. It specifies CASSLRAFGGAQETQYF. Using reference TRBV11-2 and TRBJ2-5 for the parts outside the CDR3, the full variable domain is EAGVAQSPRYKIIEKRQSVAFWCNPISGHATLYWYQQILGQGPKLLIQFQNNGVVDDSQLPKDRFSAERLKGVDSTLKIQPAKLEDSAVYLCASSLRAFGGAQETQYFGPGTRLLVL.

The V call is TRBV10-3, the J call TRBJ1-2; maybe TRBD1 (6 bases). CDR1 ENHRY and CDR2 SYGVKD come from the germline V gene. The V end lost 7 bases, the J end lost 3 bases, and 15 bases lay between the germline ends. This CDR3 contains 14 residues. The DNA for the CDR3 is TGTGCCATCACCGAGGGGGGGCGTCACTATGGCTACACCTTC. Amino acids: CAITEGGRHYGYTF.

V gene TRBV7-2 combines with J gene TRBJ2-5; 7 positions match TRBD1. Matching the DNA end better, TRBJ2-1 makes the J call doubtful. The CDR3 runs 14 residues. CDR1 and CDR2 (germline): SGHTA, FQGNSA. The CDR3 reads CASSARQGSGEQFF. For the CDR3, the DNA is TGTGCCAGCAGCGCACGACAGGGTTCGGGTGAGCAGTTCTTC.

The V call is TRBV18, the J call TRBJ1-2; D is undetermined. The CDR3 is made up of 15 amino acids. Trimming pared 3 bases from V and 0 bases from J, leaving 11 bases between. The germline V gene encodes CDR1 KGHSH and CDR2 LQKENI. This CDR3 is CASSPIGESNYGYTF. The DNA for the CDR3 is TGTGCCAGCTCACCTATCGGCGAATCTAACTATGGCTACACCTTC.

This clonotype was counted a few times. CDR3 residues: CASRNRVYEKLFF. CDR3 coding DNA: TGTGCCAGCAGGAACAGGGTTTATGAAAAACTGTTTTTT. The genes are TRBV6-1 and TRBJ1-4, with a tentative D call TRBD1 (6 bases). V was pared by 6 bases and J by 6 bases, with 11 bases between. This CDR3 is 13 amino acids long. Germline V gene sequence: CDR1 MNHNS, CDR2 SASEGT.